These 5 T cell receptor beta chains originate from one sample sequenced in a study of breast tumors, draining lymph nodes, adjacent tissues. TCRdb reprocessed the multiplex PCR reads via MiXCR and lists one record per CDR3 protein. The sample lists 290,000 or so distinct CDR3 sequences; over 30% were seen once. Samples came from axillary lymph nodes draining the breast cancer. The source material was axillary lymph node tissue. The receptors derive from a female donor with breast cancer. Some clones in this sample may be carry-over from other donors' samples.

The rearrangement uses TRBV15 and TRBJ1-6; TRBD1 agrees at 7 bases. V trimming: 0 bases; J trimming: 7 bases; junction bases outside the gene matches: 0. Germline V gene sequence: CDR1 LNHNV, CDR2 YYDKDF (reference sequence). The CDR3 is 14 amino acids. The CDR3 DNA is TGTGCCACCAGCAGAGAGGACAGGAATTCACCCCTCCACTTT. Protein sequence: CATSREDRNSPLHF.

This clonotype was recorded at least ten times. The genes are TRBV5-1 and TRBJ2-7, with D perhaps matching TRBD1 (5 bases). The CDR3 spans 13 residues. The V gene's germline CDR1 is SGHRS and CDR2 YFSETQ. V was pared by 1 base and J by 7 bases, with 12 bases between. DNA of the CDR3: TGCGCCAGCAGCTTGTTTGGGGCTGGGGAGCAGTACTTC. Amino acids: CASSLFGAGEQYF.

This clonotype showed up just a few times. This chain uses TRBV6-1 with TRBJ2-3, with 7 bases aligning to TRBD1. V trimming: 3 bases; J trimming: 2 bases; junction bases outside the gene matches: 14. This CDR3 spans 18 amino acids. CDR1 MNHNS and CDR2 SASEGT come from the germline V gene. CDR3 nucleotide sequence: TGTGCCAGCAGTGAGGCTCCGCGCTCTCAGGGGGTCACAGATACGCAGTATTTT. As protein: CASSEAPRSQGVTDTQYF.

This clonotype occurred many times. The V and J genes are TRBV20-1 and TRBJ2-5; TRBD2 matches at 9 bases. V was pared by 6 bases and J by 7 bases, with 6 bases of the junction left unmatched. Looked up from germline, CDR1 is DFQATT and CDR2 is SNEGSKA (reference sequence). This CDR3 spans 12 amino acids. The CDR3 sequence is CSANSGSGTQYF. The CDR3 nucleotides are TGCAGTGCGAATAGCGGGAGTGGGACCCAGTACTTC.

The table lists this clonotype with many counts. The chain couples TRBV5-1 to TRBJ2-5, with D possibly matching TRBD1 (7 bases). Germline loops: CDR1 SGHRS, CDR2 YFSETQ. The CDR3 is made up of 14 amino acids. V gave up 2 bases and J gave up 4 bases, with 12 bases separating them. The CDR3 loop is CASSFYRGGETQYF. CDR3 nucleotides: TGCGCCAGCAGCTTTTACAGGGGAGGAGAGACCCAGTACTTC.